This T cell receptor (beta chain) was identified during a study of blood T cell repertoires in COVID-19. Using immunoSEQ multiplex PCR, the repertoire was profiled, and TCRdb retains in-frame clones only, with some absent. The repertoire holds 150,000 to 200,000 clones, just under 90% seen once, with approximately 10% in the top ten. The CDR3 length is 13 residues. V was clipped by 2 bases and J by 8 bases, with 9 bases between them. This receptor was obtained from a woman between 70 and 85 years old with COVID-19, enrolled during active disease. The chain links TRBV12-3 or TRBV12-4 to TRBJ2-2, with D possibly being TRBD2 (6 bases). What was sequenced was peripheral blood. Here the CDR3 reads CASSLREAGELFF. Written as DNA, the CDR3 is TGTGCCAGCAGTTTAAGGGAGGCGGGGGAGCTGTTTTTT.